One and the same sample provided the 28 T cell receptor beta chains below, sequenced in a study of blood T cell repertoires in COVID-19 (dated by TCRdb to the early 2020s). Libraries were prepared through the immunoSEQ multiplex PCR assay. Imported from immuneACCESS, the table was reduced by TCRdb to in-frame sequences with V and J called. These copies leave out some clones; in studies compared against another copy, an unresolved V gene accounts for under half, and the cause of the remainder is not known. The sample has over 130,000 clones on record, roughly 76% of them singletons. Of the sample, roughly 9% is held by the ten largest clones. The sequenced sample was peripheral blood. The receptors stem from a woman between 45 and 65 years old with active or convalescent COVID-19.

The rearrangement uses TRBV4-2 and TRBJ1-2; a possible D gene is TRBD1 (6 bases). This CDR3 has 13 residues. Germline V lookup: CDR1 LGHNA, CDR2 YNFKEQ. Trimming cost V 2 bases and J 2 bases, with 6 bases left between them. CDR3 loop: CASSQTGNYGYTF. CDR3 in DNA: TGTGCCAGCAGCCAAACAGGGAACTATGGCTACACCTTC.

The genes are TRBV5-1 and TRBJ2-1; 7 nucleotides agree with TRBD1. The CDR3 has 13 residues. Germline CDR1 and CDR2: SGHRS and YFSETQ. The V and J ends lost 4 bases and 5 bases, in that order; junction bases with no gene match: 3. CDR3 DNA sequence: TGCGCCAGCAGCCCGGGGACAGACAATGAGCAGTTCTTC. Its translation is CASSPGTDNEQFF. The variable domain in full, with the rest retrieved from reference TRBV5-1 and TRBJ2-1, is KAGVTQTPRYLIKTRGQQVTLSCSPISGHRSVSWYQQTPGQGLQFLFEYFSETQRNKGNFPGRFSGRQFSNSRSEMNVSTLELGDSALYLCASSPGTDNEQFFGPGTRLTVL.

This clone has only a few counts. The rearrangement links TRBV6-5 to TRBJ2-2; 7 positions match TRBD1. V lost 6 bases to trimming and J lost 9 bases; unmatched junction nucleotides: 10. Per germline, CDR1 MNHEY and CDR2 SVGAGI. The CDR3 extends over 14 amino acids. The CDR3: CASSHRTGRRELFF. DNA of the CDR3: TGTGCCAGCAGCCATCGGACAGGACGGAGGGAGCTGTTTTTT.

The V and J genes are TRBV9 and TRBJ1-5; tentative D call: TRBD1 (5 bases). CDR1 and CDR2 from the germline V gene are SGDLS and YYNGEE. V lost 1 base to trimming and J lost 5 bases, with 10 bases between them. There are 14 residues in the CDR3. CDR3 region: CASSVWGGDQPQHF. CDR3 in DNA: TGTGCCAGCAGCGTATGGGGGGGTGATCAGCCCCAGCATTTT.

The chain carries TRBV5-8 and TRBJ2-2; 9 nucleotides line up with TRBD1. V lost 4 bases and J lost 6; bases outside the gene matches: 10. The CDR3 extends over 16 amino acids. Germline V lookup: CDR1 SGHTS, CDR2 YDEGEE. CDR3 in DNA: TGTGCCAGCAGCCCGGGACAGGGTAGTCGAGCCGGGGAGCTGTTTTTT. Protein: CASSPGQGSRAGELFF.

The chain couples TRBV18 to TRBJ2-2, with D uncertain. In germline, CDR1 is KGHSH, CDR2 LQKENI. The CDR3 covers 17 residues. V lost 3 bases and J lost 0, with 14 bases in between. CDR3 protein: CASSPVSRYANTGELFF. The DNA of the CDR3 is TGTGCCAGCTCACCGGTTAGCCGCTATGCGAACACCGGGGAGCTGTTTTTT. The full variable domain, with the rest looked up from reference TRBV18 and TRBJ2-2, is NAGVMQNPRHLVRRRGQEARLRCSPMKGHSHVYWYRQLPEEGLKFMVYLQKENIIDESGMPKERFSAEFPKEGPSILRIQQVVRGDSAAYFCASSPVSRYANTGELFFGEGSRLTVL.

The V gene is TRBV19, the J gene TRBJ2-5; 10 bases line up with TRBD1. The CDR3 is 13 residues long. Trimming at V came to 10 bases and at J to 3 bases, leaving 5 bases not matched to a gene. Germline V gives CDR1 LNHDA, CDR2 SQIVND (reference sequence). Here the CDR3 DNA reads TGTGCCACCAGACAGGGGGCGAAAGAGACCCAGTACTTC. The encoded protein is CATRQGAKETQYF.

The rearrangement uses TRBV7-2 and TRBJ2-3; 7 bases match TRBD1. Germline CDR1 is SGHTA and CDR2 is FQGNSA. Trimming at V came to 5 bases and at J to 6 bases, leaving 11 bases not matched to a gene. This CDR3 is 15 amino acids long. CDR3 nucleotides: TGTGCCAGCAGCCCAATCGGGACAGTTAAGGATACGCAGTATTTT. Encoded protein: CASSPIGTVKDTQYF.

This chain joins TRBV4-3 and TRBJ1-2; 7 bases match TRBD1. With V trimmed by 0 bases and J by 5 bases, 12 bases remained unmatched. Germline CDR1 reads LGHNA; CDR2 reads YSLEER. The CDR3 runs 17 residues. CDR3 in DNA: TGCGCCAGCAGCCAAGATACTATTGGGACAGTGATATATGGCTACACCTTC. It yields the protein CASSQDTIGTVIYGYTF.

This clone was detected a few times. V is TRBV28 and J is TRBJ1-2; D might be TRBD1 (5 bases). The CDR3 extends over 15 amino acids. CDR1 and CDR2 (germline): MDHEN, SYDVKM. V lost 6 bases to trimming and J lost 1 base, with 15 bases between them. CDR3 amino acids: CASRETGTLNYGYTF. The CDR3 DNA is TGTGCCAGCAGGGAAACAGGAACCCTTAACTATGGCTACACCTTC.

The chain joins TRBV15 to TRBJ2-7, with a tentative D call TRBD2 (5 bases). The CDR3 runs to 14 residues. With 1 base removed from V and 3 bases from J, the gap between germline ends came to 10 bases. Looked up from germline, CDR1 is LNHNV and CDR2 is YYDKDF (reference sequence). The CDR3 region is CATSRAGNNYEQYF. CDR3 coding DNA: TGTGCCACCAGCAGAGCCGGGAACAACTACGAGCAGTACTTC.

This clone was counted a few times. The chain carries TRBV4-3 and TRBJ1-6; perhaps TRBD1 as D (6 bases). The CDR3 covers 16 residues. Germline values: CDR1 LGHNA, CDR2 YSLEER. Trimming removed 2 bases from V and 7 bases from J, with 15 bases in between. CDR3 nucleotides: TGCGCCAGCAGCCAATTCCGTGACAGGACCAATTCACCCCTCCACTTT. Translation: CASSQFRDRTNSPLHF.

The chain couples TRBV7-8 to TRBJ1-5; D remains ambiguous. There are 16 residues in the CDR3. V dropped 5 bases and J dropped 2 bases, with 16 bases sitting between them. Germline V gene lookup returns CDR1 SGHVS and CDR2 FQNEAQ. The CDR3 loop is CASSQLIANGNQPQHF. The DNA for the CDR3 is TGTGCCAGCAGCCAACTGATAGCTAACGGCAATCAGCCCCAGCATTTT. The full variable domain, in which reference TRBV7-8 and TRBJ1-5 provide the parts outside the CDR3, is GAGVSQSPRYKVAKRGQDVALRCDPISGHVSLFWYQQALGQGPEFLTYFQNEAQLDKSGLPSDRFFAERPEGSVSTLKIQRTQQEDSAVYLCASSQLIANGNQPQHFGDGTRLSIL.

This chain links TRBV5-1 with TRBJ2-2, with 8 bases identical to TRBD2. This CDR3 contains 15 residues. Trimming cost V 0 bases and J 4 bases; bases outside gene matches: 2. CDR1 SGHRS and CDR2 YFSETQ come from the germline V gene. The DNA for the CDR3 is TGCGCCAGCAGCTTGGACGGGAGGGGCACCGGGGAGCTGTTTTTT. It translates to CASSLDGRGTGELFF.

V and J are TRBV6-5 and TRBJ1-5; D not certain. The CDR3 consists of 13 residues. Trimming stripped 6 bases from V and 4 bases from J, with 10 bases between. CDR1 and CDR2 (germline): MNHEY, SVGAGI. The CDR3 DNA is TGTGCCAGCAGGCTGACATCTAATCAGCCCCAGCATTTT. Translated, it gives CASRLTSNQPQHF.

The chain has TRBV6-2 or TRBV6-3 and TRBJ2-7; 7 bases align to TRBD1. The CDR3 is made up of 14 amino acids. The germline gives CDR1 MNHEY, CDR2 SVGEGT. V dropped 6 bases and J dropped 3; count of bases not matched to a gene: 8. The chain's CDR3 is CASSPGTANYEQYF. The CDR3 DNA is TGTGCCAGCAGCCCCGGGACAGCGAACTACGAGCAGTACTTC.

Concerning this clone: The junction departs from germline at one end; a sequencing error may be responsible. This sequence joins TRBV5-3 and TRBJ2-1, with D perhaps TRBD1 (6 bases). TRBV5-3 falls under the ORF class, with uncertain function. The CDR3 has 16 amino acids. The CDR3 loop reads CARSLPENRVYNGQFF. In nucleotides, the CDR3 is TGTGCCAGAAGCCTTCCGGAAAACAGGGTTTACAATGGGCAGTTCTTC.

This clone was found once. This sequence joins TRBV4-3 and TRBJ2-3, with a tentative D call TRBD2 (5 bases). V lost 0 bases, J lost 0 bases, and 22 bases lay in between. Per germline, CDR1 LGHNA and CDR2 YSLEER. The CDR3 is 20 amino acids. The CDR3 bases are TGCGCCAGCAGCCAAGAAGTCATAGGAAGCGGAGTGGGTAGCACAGATACGCAGTATTTT. Its protein is CASSQEVIGSGVGSTDTQYF.

The genes are TRBV25-1 and TRBJ2-1; 9 bases line up with TRBD2. J lost 0 bases, V lost 7 bases, and 4 bases had no gene match. The CDR3 extends over 15 amino acids. The V gene's germline CDR1 is MGHDK and CDR2 SYGVNS. The CDR3 sequence: CASTHSGSSYNEQFF. CDR3 nucleotide sequence: TGTGCCAGCACCCATAGCGGGAGCTCCTACAATGAGCAGTTCTTC.

The chain employs TRBV24-1 and TRBJ2-1; 10 nucleotides align to TRBD2. Germline-derived CDR1 and CDR2 are KGHDR and SFDVKD. The CDR3 loop spans 15 amino acids. Trimming at V came to 9 bases and at J to 6 bases, leaving 10 bases not matched to a gene. The chain's CDR3 is CATRPTSGPVNEQFF. The CDR3 nucleotides read TGTGCCACCCGCCCGACTAGCGGGCCTGTCAATGAGCAGTTCTTC.

In the case of this clone: At the DNA level, this CDR3 is encoded by other sequences in the same sample as well. The CDR3 nucleotides read TGTGCCAGCAGACCGGGACAGAGGAGGAATGAGCAGTTCTTC. Its protein product is CASRPGQRRNEQFF. V and J are TRBV6-5 and TRBJ2-1, with 7 bases matching TRBD1. Germline loops: CDR1 MNHEY, CDR2 SVGAGI. This CDR3 spans 14 amino acids. J gave up 7 bases and V 6 bases, and 9 bases lay outside the gene matches.

This chain links TRBV21-1 with TRBJ2-7; TRBD1, the table's D call, lacks a check against the DNA. TRBV21-1 is listed as a pseudogene. The CDR3 totals 15 residues. This CDR3 reads CASSSRDRGNYEQYF. The DNA of the CDR3 is TGTGCCAGCAGCAGCCGGGACAGGGGAAACTACGAGCAGTACTTC.

This sequence joins TRBV30 and TRBJ1-4; TRBD1 matches 8 bases. V lost 2 bases to trimming and J lost 8 bases; unmatched junction nucleotides: 7. The CDR3 has 14 amino acids. Per the germline V gene, CDR1 is GTSNPN and CDR2 is SVGIG (reference sequence). The CDR3 loop is CAWSRTGWSEKLFF. For the CDR3, the DNA is TGTGCCTGGAGTAGGACAGGGTGGAGCGAAAAACTGTTTTTT.

The V and J genes are TRBV5-6 and TRBJ1-3; perhaps TRBD1 as D (5 bases). Deletions cut 1 base from V and 4 bases from J, with 12 bases between. Looked up from germline, CDR1 is SGHDT and CDR2 is YYEEEE. CDR3 size: 15 residues. CDR3 DNA: TGTGCCAGCAGCTTGTGGACACACGCGGGAAACACCATATATTTT. Translating gives CASSLWTHAGNTIYF.

The genes are TRBV6-2 or TRBV6-3 and TRBJ1-5; TRBD1 matches at 7 bases. Trimming cost V 6 bases and J 2 bases; bases outside gene matches: 7. CDR1 is MNHEY, CDR2 SVGEGT, per germline. The CDR3 has 15 amino acids. CDR3 sequence: CASSQGTVGNQPQHF. The CDR3 coding sequence is TGTGCCAGCAGCCAGGGGACAGTTGGCAATCAGCCCCAGCATTTT.

This clone has just a few counts. The chain has TRBV21-1 and TRBJ2-7; the table gives TRBD1 as D, unverified against the DNA. TRBV21-1 is flagged as a pseudogene. CDR3 length: 13 amino acids. The CDR3 region is CASSMDRVREQYF. The CDR3 nucleotides are TGTGCCAGCAGTATGGACAGGGTAAGGGAGCAGTACTTC.

V and J are TRBV9 and TRBJ2-3, with D possibly being TRBD2 (5 bases). Deletions cut 0 bases from V and 2 bases from J, with 10 bases between. The CDR3 length is 15 residues. CDR1 is SGDLS, CDR2 YYNGEE, per germline. The CDR3 nucleotides are TGTGCCAGCAGCGTAGATAGACTAAACACAGATACGCAGTATTTT. Its protein is CASSVDRLNTDTQYF.

V is TRBV5-6 and J is TRBJ1-1; D is unresolved. V lost 2 bases and J 4 bases, leaving 12 bases between the germline ends. The CDR3 contains 14 residues. The germline CDR1 and CDR2 sequences are SGHDT and YYEEEE. The CDR3: CASSFILPGTEAFF. For the CDR3, the DNA is TGTGCCAGCAGCTTTATCCTGCCGGGCACTGAAGCTTTCTTT.